Below, 29 T cell receptor beta chains from the same sample are listed, as sequenced in a study of blood T cell repertoires in COVID-19. Sequencing used immunoSEQ multiplex PCR; TCRdb keeps in-frame clones, though not all of them. The sample contains tens of thousands of clones, 75% to 85% of which appear only once. Input material: peripheral blood. Receptor source: a woman between 65 and 79 years old with acute or convalescent COVID-19.

This rearrangement joins TRBV28 to TRBJ2-7; 14 bases are shared with TRBD2. The CDR3 spans 15 residues. Unmatched junction bases numbered 6, after V lost 5 bases and J lost 6 bases. CDR1 is MDHEN, CDR2 SYDVKM, per germline. The CDR3 here is CASSPGTSGSVEQYF. For the CDR3, the DNA is TGTGCCAGCAGTCCTGGGACTAGCGGGAGTGTCGAGCAGTACTTC.

The sample holds a few counts of this clone. The chain uses TRBV5-1 and TRBJ2-7, with 10 bases fitting TRBD2. With 4 bases clipped from V and 0 bases from J, the junction kept 7 bases outside the gene matches. CDR1 is SGHRS, CDR2 YFSETQ, per germline. The CDR3 runs 16 residues. DNA of the CDR3: TGCGCCAGCAGCAGAGGACTAGCGGATAGCTCCTACGAGCAGTACTTC. This codes for CASSRGLADSSYEQYF.

The J gene is TRBJ2-1, the V gene TRBV28; the D is unclear. The CDR3 loop spans 13 amino acids. Per germline, CDR1 MDHEN and CDR2 SYDVKM. V was pared by 7 bases and J by 9 bases, with 16 bases between. CDR3 residues: CASTRPPMSEQFF. As DNA, the CDR3 is TGTGCCAGCACTCGCCCCCCCATGAGTGAGCAGTTCTTC.

The chain carries TRBV6-1 and TRBJ1-6; the match to TRBD1 covers 8 bases. The germline V gene encodes CDR1 MNHNS and CDR2 SASEGT. This CDR3 is built from 15 residues. With 3 bases clipped from V and 3 bases from J, the junction kept 1 base outside the gene matches. CDR3 residues: CASSEDRVYNSPLHF. The CDR3, as DNA: TGTGCCAGCAGTGAGGACAGGGTCTATAATTCACCCCTCCACTTT.

J is TRBJ2-3 and V is TRBV7-9; 9 nucleotides align to TRBD2. With 1 base clipped from V and 6 bases from J, the junction kept 5 bases outside the gene matches. The CDR3 extends over 15 amino acids. Germline CDR1 reads SEHNR; CDR2 reads FQNEAQ (reference sequence). The CDR3 here is CASSLVAGGSDTQYF. The DNA of the CDR3 is TGTGCCAGCAGCTTAGTTGCGGGAGGGTCGGATACGCAGTATTTT.

The chain links TRBV19 to TRBJ2-6; D is perhaps TRBD1 (6 bases). CDR1 is LNHDA, CDR2 SQIVND, per germline (reference sequence). V shed 7 bases and J shed 18 bases, with 22 bases lying between them. The CDR3 spans 13 residues. CDR3 in DNA: TGTGCCAGTACCTATTCAGGGCAGGGGTTAAGGACTTTC. This translates into CASTYSGQGLRTF. Full variable domain (remainder filled in from reference TRBV19 and TRBJ2-6): DGGITQSPKYLFRKEGQNVTLSCEQNLNHDAMYWYRQDPGQGLRLIYYSQIVNDFQKGDIAEGYSVSREKKESFPLTVTSAQKNPTAFYLCASTYSGQGLRTFGAGSRLTVL.

This sequence joins TRBV12-3 or TRBV12-4 and TRBJ1-5; D not certain. V was clipped by 1 base and J by 9 bases, with 10 bases between them. CDR3 length: 13 amino acids. The chain's CDR3 is CASSLVGAGPQHF. CDR3 DNA: TGTGCCAGCAGTTTAGTGGGCGCAGGGCCCCAGCATTTT.

This sequence joins TRBV3-1 (or the pseudogene TRBV3-2) and TRBJ2-7; 7 nucleotides match TRBD1. The CDR3 contains 16 residues. V was clipped by 7 bases and J by 3 bases; unmatched bases: 15. Germline lookup yields CDR1 LGHDT and CDR2 YNNKEL (reference sequence). The CDR3 DNA sequence: TGTGCCAGCACCCAGGCCGGGACAGCCTCAATCTACGAGCAGTACTTC. This gives the protein CASTQAGTASIYEQYF.

This chain links TRBV28 with TRBJ2-7; 9 nucleotides align to TRBD1. V dropped 5 bases and J dropped 3; count of bases not matched to a gene: 8. This CDR3 is built from 15 residues. Germline CDR1 MDHEN, CDR2 SYDVKM. CDR3: CASSGPGTGFYEQYF. CDR3 in DNA: TGTGCCAGCAGTGGCCCCGGGACAGGGTTCTACGAGCAGTACTTC.

In its sample, this clone was seen a few times. The chain employs TRBV11-2 and TRBJ1-2, with no clear D. The CDR3 has 14 residues. Trimming left V 5 bases short and J 8 bases short, with 18 bases between. Germline CDR1 and CDR2: SGHAT and FQNNGV. This CDR3 is CASSPNRVGSGYTF. In DNA form, the CDR3 reads TGTGCCAGCAGCCCCAATCGGGTGGGGAGCGGCTACACCTTC.

Worth noting for this clone: Other DNA sequences within the sample encode an identical CDR3. The chain joins TRBV27 to TRBJ1-5; the D gene is possibly TRBD1 (6 bases). Germline assignment: CDR1 MNHEY and CDR2 SMNVEV (reference sequence). The V gene lost 2 bases and the J gene lost 2 bases, with 7 bases spanning the gap. This CDR3 comprises 14 residues. The CDR3, as DNA: TGTGCCAGCAGTTTACGGACAGGCAATCAGCCCCAGCATTTT. Encoded protein: CASSLRTGNQPQHF.

This rearrangement joins TRBV27 to TRBJ2-3; 8 positions agree with TRBD2. Germline values: CDR1 MNHEY, CDR2 SMNVEV (reference sequence). This CDR3 has 15 residues. V shed 2 bases and J 3 bases; nucleotides not matched to a gene: 4. The CDR3 reads CASSLREGLTDTQYF. The CDR3 DNA is TGTGCCAGCAGTTTACGGGAGGGATTAACAGATACGCAGTATTTT.

V usage is TRBV4-1 and J usage is TRBJ1-6, with 7 bases that match TRBD1. V shed 0 bases and J 3 bases; nucleotides not matched to a gene: 11. Germline V gives CDR1 MGHRA, CDR2 YSYEKL. This CDR3 comprises 19 residues. CDR3 in DNA: TGCGCCAGCAGCCAAGATCGGAGGGGCAGGGGGAACTATAATTCACCCCTCCACTTT. It translates to CASSQDRRGRGNYNSPLHF.

The rearrangement joins TRBV19 to TRBJ1-5; D possibly corresponds to TRBD1 (5 bases). Germline CDR1 LNHDA, CDR2 SQIVND (reference sequence). The CDR3 length is 14 residues. The V end lost 7 bases, the J end lost 1 base, and 11 bases lay between the germline ends. In DNA form, the CDR3 reads TGTGCCAGTATATCCTGGGGCAGCAATCAGCCCCAGCATTTT. Translating gives CASISWGSNQPQHF.

This chain connects TRBV18 to TRBJ1-6; TRBD1 aligns across 9 bases. The CDR3 is 15 residues long. Per germline, CDR1 KGHSH and CDR2 LQKENI. The V segment lost 2 bases and the J segment 9 bases; nucleotides outside the gene matches: 5. The CDR3 sequence is CASSPIGQGISPLHF. DNA of the CDR3: TGTGCCAGCTCACCAATTGGACAGGGGATTTCACCCCTCCACTTT.

J is TRBJ1-1 and V is TRBV7-9; 7 bases fit TRBD1. The CDR3 spans 15 residues. Germline V gives CDR1 SEHNR, CDR2 FQNEAQ (reference sequence). J lost 0 bases, V lost 5 bases, and 6 bases had no gene match. The CDR3 spells CASSTRTGVNTEAFF. DNA of the CDR3: TGTGCCAGCAGCACCCGAACAGGGGTGAACACTGAAGCTTTCTTT.

This sequence joins TRBV27 and TRBJ2-1, with a tentative D call TRBD1 (5 bases). The CDR3 totals 13 residues. The germline CDR1 and CDR2 sequences are MNHEY and SMNVEV (reference sequence). V was cut by 9 bases and J by 9 bases, with 18 bases left in between. The CDR3 DNA follows: TGTGCCAGTGCCCCGGCTCGAAGGGGTGAGCAGTTCTTC. It codes for CASAPARRGEQFF.

The gene calls are TRBV9 and TRBJ2-1; D perhaps matches TRBD1 (9 bases). The germline V gene has CDR1 SGDLS and CDR2 YYNGEE. V lost 0 bases and J lost 7, with 17 bases in between. The CDR3 totals 16 residues. The DNA for the CDR3 is TGTGCCAGCAGCGTAGACGGACAGGGGACTAGGAATGAGCAGTTCTTC. This gives the protein CASSVDGQGTRNEQFF.

The chain carries TRBV6-5 and TRBJ1-4; 8 bases match TRBD1. Germline loops: CDR1 MNHEY, CDR2 SVGAGI. Trimming took 6 bases from V and 2 from J; bases not matched to a gene: 5. This CDR3 spans 15 amino acids. The CDR3: CASSRTGRTNEKLFF. The DNA of the CDR3 is TGTGCCAGCAGCCGGACAGGGCGGACTAATGAAAAACTGTTTTTT.

The chain recombines TRBV29-1 with TRBJ1-1, with D maybe TRBD1 (5 bases). The V end lost 5 bases, the J end lost 0 bases, and 13 bases lay between the germline ends. Germline CDR1 SQVTM, CDR2 ANQGSEA. The CDR3 sequence is 14 residues long. The CDR3, as DNA: TGCAGCGTTCGAATTAACAGGATGAACACTGAAGCTTTCTTT. It specifies CSVRINRMNTEAFF.

This chain links TRBV2 with TRBJ2-1, with TRBD2 identical over 10 bases. Per the germline V gene, CDR1 is SNHLY and CDR2 is FYNNEI. With V trimmed by 5 bases and J by 4 bases, 8 bases remained unmatched. This CDR3 contains 16 residues. CDR3 nucleotide sequence: TGTGCCAGCAGTCTCGGACTAGCGGCCTCTTACAATGAGCAGTTCTTC. Its translation: CASSLGLAASYNEQFF.

On this clone: The same CDR3 also results from other DNA sequences found in this sample. The J gene is TRBJ1-1, the V gene TRBV5-1; TRBD1 aligns across 9 bases. J gave up 2 bases and V 4 bases, and 6 bases lay outside the gene matches. Germline CDR1 and CDR2: SGHRS and YFSETQ. The CDR3 has 15 amino acids. In DNA form, the CDR3 reads TGCGCCAGCAGCCCCCGGGACAGGGAAAACACTGAAGCTTTCTTT. Protein sequence: CASSPRDRENTEAFF.

This chain connects TRBV11-3 to TRBJ1-1; TRBD1 matches at 10 bases. The CDR3 consists of 14 residues. Germline CDR1 SGHNT, CDR2 YENEEA. V was clipped by 3 bases and J by 3 bases; unmatched bases: 1. This chain's CDR3 is CASSFGTGDTEAFF. The CDR3 nucleotides are TGTGCCAGCAGCTTTGGGACAGGGGACACTGAAGCTTTCTTT.

The chain links TRBV19 to TRBJ1-2; a possible D gene is TRBD1 (5 bases). The CDR3 is 14 residues long. V lost 1 base to trimming and J lost 3 bases, with 9 bases between them. From germline, CDR1 is LNHDA and CDR2 SQIVND (reference sequence). The CDR3 DNA reads as TGTGCCAGTAGTATAGTCGGGGGTGACTATGGCTACACCTTC. Amino acids: CASSIVGGDYGYTF.

In nucleotides, the CDR3 is TGTGCCAGCAGCCAAGTAGAGACAGGGGGGAACTATGGCTACACCTTC. The encoded protein is CASSQVETGGNYGYTF. The rearrangement uses TRBV4-2 and TRBJ1-2; 9 bases line up with TRBD1. Germline V gives CDR1 LGHNA, CDR2 YNFKEQ. With 1 base clipped from V and 2 bases from J, the junction kept 5 bases outside the gene matches. This CDR3 spans 16 amino acids.

This clone has only one observation. The chain has TRBV1 and TRBJ2-1; whether TRBD2, the table's D call, matches the DNA was not checked. TRBV1 is a listed pseudogene. This CDR3 comprises 16 residues. CDR3 sequence reads: CTSSQEREAPLDEQFF. The CDR3 DNA reads TGCACCAGCAGCCAAGAGCGGGAGGCCCCGTTGGATGAGCAGTTCTTC.

The rearrangement uses TRBV28 and TRBJ1-3, with TRBD1 as a possible D gene (6 bases). V was trimmed by 6 bases and J by 0 bases, leaving 18 bases between them. CDR3 length: 17 residues. Per the germline V gene, CDR1 is MDHEN and CDR2 is SYDVKM. DNA of the CDR3: TGTGCCAGCAGGCAATTTCAGGGGTCCCGCTCTGGAAACACCATATATTTT. Amino acids: CASRQFQGSRSGNTIYF.

This clone was seen a single time. The chain is built from TRBV7-3 and TRBJ2-3; TRBD2 aligns across 9 bases. Germline CDR1 reads SGHTA; CDR2 reads FQGTGA. The CDR3 has 20 residues. Trimming cost V 2 bases and J 0 bases; bases outside gene matches: 15. CDR3 in DNA: TGTGCCAGCAGCTTACAGGGGGGGTCTAGCGGGACGGTGAGCACAGATACGCAGTATTTT. Residues: CASSLQGGSSGTVSTDTQYF. Based on the CDR3 plus reference TRBV7-3 and TRBJ2-3, the full variable domain is GAGVSQTPSNKVTEKGKYVELRCDPISGHTALYWYRQSLGQGPEFLIYFQGTGAADDSGLPNDRFFAVRPEGSVSTLKIQRTERGDSAVYLCASSLQGGSSGTVSTDTQYFGPGTRLTVL.

The J gene is TRBJ2-5, the V gene TRBV19, with 7 positions matching TRBD1. This CDR3 is built from 14 residues. V gave up 0 bases and J gave up 5 bases; unmatched junction bases: 3. Germline V lookup: CDR1 LNHDA, CDR2 SQIVND (reference sequence). CDR3: CASSIDPQGETQYF. CDR3 in DNA: TGTGCCAGTAGTATAGATCCACAGGGGGAGACCCAGTACTTC.